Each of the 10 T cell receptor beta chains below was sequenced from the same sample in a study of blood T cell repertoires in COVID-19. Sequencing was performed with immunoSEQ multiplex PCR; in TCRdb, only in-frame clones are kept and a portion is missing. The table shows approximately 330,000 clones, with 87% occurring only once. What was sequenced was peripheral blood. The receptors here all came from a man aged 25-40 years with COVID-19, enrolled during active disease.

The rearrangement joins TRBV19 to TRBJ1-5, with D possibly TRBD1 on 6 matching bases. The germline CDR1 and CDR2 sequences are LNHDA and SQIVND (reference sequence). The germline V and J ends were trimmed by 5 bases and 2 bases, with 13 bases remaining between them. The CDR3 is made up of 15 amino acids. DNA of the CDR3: TGTGCCAGTAGTGAGAAGGGGGATGGCAATCAGCCCCAGCATTTT. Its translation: CASSEKGDGNQPQHF.

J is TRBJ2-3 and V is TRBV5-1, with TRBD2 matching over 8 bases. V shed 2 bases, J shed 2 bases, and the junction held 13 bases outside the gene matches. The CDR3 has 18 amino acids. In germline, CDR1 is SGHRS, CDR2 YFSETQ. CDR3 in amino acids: CASSFLLRAGGNTDTQYF. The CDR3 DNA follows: TGCGCCAGCAGCTTTCTGTTACGGGCGGGGGGTAACACAGATACGCAGTATTTT.

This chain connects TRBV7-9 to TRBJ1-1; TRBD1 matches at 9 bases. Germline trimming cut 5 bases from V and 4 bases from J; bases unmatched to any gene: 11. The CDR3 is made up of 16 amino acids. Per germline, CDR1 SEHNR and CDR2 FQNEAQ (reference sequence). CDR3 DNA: TGTGCCAGCAGCCAGGCCGGGACAGGGAAGGGCACTGAAGCTTTCTTT. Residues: CASSQAGTGKGTEAFF.

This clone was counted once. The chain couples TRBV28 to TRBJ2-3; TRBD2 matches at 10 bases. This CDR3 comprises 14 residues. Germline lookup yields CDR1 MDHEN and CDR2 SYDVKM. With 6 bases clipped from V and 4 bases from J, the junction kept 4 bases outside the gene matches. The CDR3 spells CASSPSGSPDTQYF. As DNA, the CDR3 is TGTGCCAGCAGCCCTAGCGGGAGTCCAGATACGCAGTATTTT. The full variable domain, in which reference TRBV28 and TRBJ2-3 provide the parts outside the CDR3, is DVKVTQSSRYLVKRTGEKVFLECVQDMDHENMFWYRQDPGLGLRLIYFSYDVKMKEKGDIPEGYSVSREKKERFSLILESASTNQTSMYLCASSPSGSPDTQYFGPGTRLTVL.

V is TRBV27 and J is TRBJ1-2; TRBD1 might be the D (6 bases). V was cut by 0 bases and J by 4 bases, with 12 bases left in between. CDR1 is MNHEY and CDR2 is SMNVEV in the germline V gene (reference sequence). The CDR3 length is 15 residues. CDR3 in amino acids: CASSLSSARGYGYTF. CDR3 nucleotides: TGTGCCAGCAGTTTATCGTCGGCCAGGGGCTATGGCTACACCTTC.

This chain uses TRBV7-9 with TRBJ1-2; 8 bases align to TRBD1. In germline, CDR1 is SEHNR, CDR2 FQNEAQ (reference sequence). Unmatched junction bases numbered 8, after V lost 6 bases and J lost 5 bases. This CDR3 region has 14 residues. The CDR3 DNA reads TGTGCCAGCAGTGGACAGGGCGGATTGTATGGCTACACCTTC. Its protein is CASSGQGGLYGYTF.

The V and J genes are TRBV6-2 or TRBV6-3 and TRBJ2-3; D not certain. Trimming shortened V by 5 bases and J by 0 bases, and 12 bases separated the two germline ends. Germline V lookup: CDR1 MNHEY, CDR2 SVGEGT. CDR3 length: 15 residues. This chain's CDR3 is CASSRGRPSTDTQYF. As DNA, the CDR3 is TGTGCCAGCAGTCGAGGCAGACCTAGCACAGATACGCAGTATTTT.

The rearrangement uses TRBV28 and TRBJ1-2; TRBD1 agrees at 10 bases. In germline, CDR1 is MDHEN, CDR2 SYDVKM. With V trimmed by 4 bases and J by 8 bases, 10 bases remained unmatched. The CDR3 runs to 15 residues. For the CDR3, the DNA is TGTGCCAGCAGTTCGAACACCCGGGACAGGGGCGGCTACACCTTC. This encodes CASSSNTRDRGGYTF.

In DNA, the CDR3 is TGTGCCAGTAGTATAGAGGTAGCGGGGAGCTACGAGCAGTACTTC. As protein: CASSIEVAGSYEQYF. The V gene is TRBV19, the J gene TRBJ2-7, with 8 bases fitting TRBD2. This CDR3 is built from 15 residues. Germline assignment: CDR1 LNHDA and CDR2 SQIVND (reference sequence). J gave up 3 bases and V 0 bases, and 4 bases lay outside the gene matches.

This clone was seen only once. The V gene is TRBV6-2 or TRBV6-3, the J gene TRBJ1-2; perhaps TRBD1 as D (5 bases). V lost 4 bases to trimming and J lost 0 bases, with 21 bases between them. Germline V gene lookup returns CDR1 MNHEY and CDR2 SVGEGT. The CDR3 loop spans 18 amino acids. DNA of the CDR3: TGTGCCAGCAGTTCGGACCCCTGGGAATCGACAGCTAACTATGGCTACACCTTC. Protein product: CASSSDPWESTANYGYTF.